The rows below give T cell receptor beta chains drawn from one sample of a study of response to subunit inactivated influenza vaccine. TCRdb re-analysed the RT-PCR reads in MiXCR, keeping a single row per CDR3 protein. The table records roughly 650,000 distinct CDR3 sequences, 15% to 18% of them present only once. The sequencing here drew on PBMCs from blood, taken about 11 days after vaccination. These receptors all stem from a man aged 50 to 59 who received an inactivated influenza vaccine. Each CDR3 is given with its conserved first and last residue. Each record gives: clone size, V gene, J gene, D gene, CDR3 DNA, CDR3 protein. A D gene is named only where the DNA matches it firmly. Size tells how often a clone was seen (once, few, many) or the class of an expanded clone, and some rows leave it out.

size: -; V: TRBV7-8; J: TRBJ2-7; D: -; DNA: TGTGCCAGCAGCTTAGCTCGACCCGCCCCGACAGGTTTACATCCCGAGCAGTACTTC; CDR3: CASSLARPAPTGLHPEQYF
size: many; V: TRBV29-1; J: TRBJ2-3; D: TRBD1; DNA: TGCAGCACCTCGACAGGGGGCGGGACAGATACGCAGTATTTT; CDR3: CSTSTGGGTDTQYF
size: few; V: TRBV7-2; J: TRBJ2-7; D: -; DNA: TGTGCCAGCGGAACCAGGGACGGTCGGGTCTACGAGCAGTACTTC; CDR3: CASGTRDGRVYEQYF
size: few; V: TRBV20-1; J: TRBJ1-5; D: -; DNA: TGCAGTGCAGGGGATGGTAGGGAGACTCAGCCCCAGCATTTT; CDR3: CSAGDGRETQPQHF
size: few; V: TRBV6-2/TRBV6-3; J: TRBJ1-5; D: -; DNA: TGTGCCAGCAGCGCCGACGGGCTTAGCAATCAGCCCCAGCATTTT; CDR3: CASSADGLSNQPQHF
size: many; V: TRBV7-9; J: TRBJ2-7; D: TRBD2; DNA: TGTGCCAGCAGCTCACCTAGCGGGCTGGGGTACGAGCAGTACTTC; CDR3: CASSSPSGLGYEQYF
size: few; V: TRBV6-5; J: TRBJ1-6; D: -; DNA: TGTGCCAGCTCCAGAAGGGATTCACCCCTCCACTTT; CDR3: CASSRRDSPLHF
size: -; V: TRBV2; J: TRBJ1-6; D: TRBD1; DNA: TGTGCCAGCAGAGTCGACAGGGATTATAATTCACCCCTCCACTTT; CDR3: CASRVDRDYNSPLHF
size: -; V: TRBV6-5; J: TRBJ1-2; D: -; DNA: TGTGCCAGCAGTTACTCCGGGTCTTCTAACTATGGCTACACCTTC; CDR3: CASSYSGSSNYGYTF
size: few; V: TRBV6-5; J: TRBJ2-7; D: TRBD1; DNA: TGTGCCAGCAGTTTAGCCGGGACAGGGGGCTCCTACGAGCAGTACTTC; CDR3: CASSLAGTGGSYEQYF
size: -; V: TRBV20-1; J: TRBJ2-5; D: TRBD2; DNA: TGCAGTGCTCCTAGGGGAGGGCTGGGGACCCAGTACTTC; CDR3: CSAPRGGLGTQYF